This T cell receptor beta chain was retrieved from a study of T-cell memory formation after mild COVID-19. This clonotype has a handful of counts. The CDR3 is 16 residues long. The germline gives CDR1 DFQATT, CDR2 SNEGSKA (reference sequence). V lost 1 base and J 7 bases, leaving 17 bases between the germline ends. From the 5' RACE reads, TCRdb called clonotypes with MiXCR, one entry per CDR3 protein. This table holds more than 350,000 distinct CDR3 sequences, 21% found once. The chain couples TRBV20-1 to TRBJ1-6; D is uncertain. The sequenced sample was PBMCs or a T cell subset sorted from them (not recorded which). The TCR sequence derives from an adult woman who had mild COVID-19 (a few samples of this study predate the infection). Cell type and time point are not known. The CDR3 sequence is CSARATSGSVNSPLHF. The CDR3 nucleotides read TGCAGTGCTAGAGCTACATCGGGATCGGTCAATTCACCCCTCCACTTT.